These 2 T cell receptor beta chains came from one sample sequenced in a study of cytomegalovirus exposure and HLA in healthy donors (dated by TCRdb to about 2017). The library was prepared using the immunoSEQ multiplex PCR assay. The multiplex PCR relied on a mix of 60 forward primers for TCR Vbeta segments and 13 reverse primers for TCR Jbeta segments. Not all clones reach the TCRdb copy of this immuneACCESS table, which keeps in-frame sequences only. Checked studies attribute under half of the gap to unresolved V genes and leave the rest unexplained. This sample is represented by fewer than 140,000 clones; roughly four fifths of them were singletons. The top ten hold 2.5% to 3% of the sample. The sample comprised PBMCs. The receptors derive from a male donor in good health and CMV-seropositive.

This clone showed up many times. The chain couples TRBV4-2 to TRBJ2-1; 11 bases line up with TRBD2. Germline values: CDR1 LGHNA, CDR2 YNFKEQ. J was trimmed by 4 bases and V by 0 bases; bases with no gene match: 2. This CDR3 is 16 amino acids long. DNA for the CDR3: TGTGCCAGCAGCCAAGAACTAGCGGGGGATTACAATGAGCAGTTCTTC. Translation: CASSQELAGDYNEQFF.

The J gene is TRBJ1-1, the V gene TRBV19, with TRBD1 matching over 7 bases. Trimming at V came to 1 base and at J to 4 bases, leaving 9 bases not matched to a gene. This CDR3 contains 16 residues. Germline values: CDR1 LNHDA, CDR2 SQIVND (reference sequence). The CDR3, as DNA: TGTGCCAGTAGTATAGCCGGGGGCAGGGGGTTCACTGAAGCTTTCTTT. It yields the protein CASSIAGGRGFTEAFF.